This T cell receptor beta chain was sequenced during a study of early T cells in non-severe SARS-CoV-2 infection. This clonotype appeared many times. V lost 3 bases to trimming and J lost 8 bases, with 14 bases between them. This CDR3 spans 14 amino acids. In germline, CDR1 is SGHTA, CDR2 FQGTGA. The protocol attached unique molecular identifiers to individual cDNA molecules. MiXCR, applied by TCRdb to the 5' RACE reads, yields one record per CDR3 protein. The sample carries 57,000 or so distinct CDR3 sequences, around 12% recorded once. This chain connects TRBV7-3 to TRBJ1-3; D gene uncertain. The sequencing input was whole blood. The receptor was derived from an adult who was a healthcare worker with PCR-confirmed SARS-CoV-2 infection or an uninfected control (not recorded which). For the CDR3, the DNA is TGTGCCAGCAGCTTGCGGAGCGCGGAAGACACCATATATTTT. Protein: CASSLRSAEDTIYF.